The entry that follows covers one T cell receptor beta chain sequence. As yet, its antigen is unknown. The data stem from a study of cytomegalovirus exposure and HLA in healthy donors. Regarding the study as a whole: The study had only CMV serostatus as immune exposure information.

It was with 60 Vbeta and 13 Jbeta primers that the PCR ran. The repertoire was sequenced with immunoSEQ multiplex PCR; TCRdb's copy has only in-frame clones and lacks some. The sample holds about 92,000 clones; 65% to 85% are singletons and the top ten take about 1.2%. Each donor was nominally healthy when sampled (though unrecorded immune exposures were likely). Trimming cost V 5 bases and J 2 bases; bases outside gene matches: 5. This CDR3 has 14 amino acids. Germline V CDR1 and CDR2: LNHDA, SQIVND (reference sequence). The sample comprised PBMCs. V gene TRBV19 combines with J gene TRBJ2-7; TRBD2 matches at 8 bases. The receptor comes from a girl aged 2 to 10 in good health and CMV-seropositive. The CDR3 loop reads CASSYSGGAYEQYF. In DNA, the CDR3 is TGTGCCAGTAGTTACAGCGGGGGTGCCTACGAGCAGTACTTC. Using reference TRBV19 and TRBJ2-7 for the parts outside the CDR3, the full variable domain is DGGITQSPKYLFRKEGQNVTLSCEQNLNHDAMYWYRQDPGQGLRLIYYSQIVNDFQKGDIAEGYSVSREKKESFPLTVTSAQKNPTAFYLCASSYSGGAYEQYFGPGTRLTVT.